Given below is one T cell receptor beta chain in context. The CDR3 covers 15 residues. The germline V gene has CDR1 SGHAT and CDR2 FQNNGV. Trimming stripped 5 bases from V and 9 bases from J, with 17 bases between. This entry is derived from a study of blood T cell repertoires in COVID-19. Study overall: Sources were T cells, B-cell-depleted T cells, or PBMCs; the material itself was cDNA or gDNA.

Everyone who took part was roughly 18 to 89 years old, and they came from over 20 US areas. Categorization into cohorts depended on clinical history that participants reported. Produced via immunoSEQ multiplex PCR; TCRdb's table is partial and in-frame only. The sample contains about 480,000 clones, less than 90% of which appear only once. The clonotype comes from a woman aged 60-75 years who had recovered from COVID-19. The sample consisted of PBMCs or T cells enriched from blood (not recorded which). V and J are TRBV11-2 and TRBJ1-6; D remains unclear. The CDR3 sequence: CASSPLGGIGSPLHF. In nucleotides, the CDR3 is TGTGCCAGCAGCCCCCTCGGAGGGATCGGTTCACCCCTCCACTTT.